This is a list of T cell receptor beta chains from one sample in a study of blood T cell repertoires in COVID-19. Profiled with immunoSEQ multiplex PCR; TCRdb holds only in-frame clones, not every one. The sample has about 13,000 clones, about 87% seen once. Sequencing was performed on peripheral blood. All receptors derive from a human donor in a cohort sampled during active COVID-19. Each CDR3 is given with its conserved first and last residue. The D gene is left open where the match is weak. Not every row has a clone size; where given, it reads once, few, many or a size class.

>TRBJ2-2|NA|NA|TRBV6-5
TGTGCCAGCAGTTATATTACCGGGGAGCTGTTTTTT
CASSYITGELFF
>TRBJ2-7|NA|NA|TRBV6-2/TRBV6-3
TGTGCCAGCAGTTACCCGACAGGTTCCTACGAGCAGTACTTC
CASSYPTGSYEQYF
>TRBJ2-7|NA|TRBD1|TRBV7-2
TGTGCCAGCAGCCAGGACAGGACGAGCTCCTACGAGCAGTACTTC
CASSQDRTSSYEQYF
>TRBJ2-5|NA|TRBD1|TRBV29-1
TGCAGCGTAACCCAGGCAGGGGGGACCCAGTACTTC
CSVTQAGGTQYF
>TRBJ2-1|NA|NA|TRBV15
TGTGCCACCAGCAACCGGGACAAGGCCGTTAGTGAGCAGTTCTTC
CATSNRDKAVSEQFF
>TRBJ1-1|NA|NA|TRBV19
TGTGCCAGTAGTTCGCGGGGAGGGGGCACTGAAGCTTTCTTT
CASSSRGGGTEAFF
>TRBJ2-7|NA|TRBD2|TRBV5-1
TGCGCCAGCAGCATCCAGGGACTAGCGGGAGCCCTTAGCTCCTACGAGCAGTACTTC
CASSIQGLAGALSSYEQYF
>TRBJ2-7|NA|NA|TRBV19
TGTGCCAGTAGTATAGGGCAGGGCTACGAGCAGTACTTC
CASSIGQGYEQYF
>TRBJ1-4|NA|NA|TRBV19
TGTGCCAGTAGTGCCCAGGGGACGCAACTGTTTTTT
CASSAQGTQLFF
>TRBJ1-5|NA|TRBD1|TRBV27
TGTGCCAGCAGTTTACAGGGGGCAAATCAGCCCCAGCATTTT
CASSLQGANQPQHF
>TRBJ1-3|NA|NA|TRBV6-6
TGTGCCAGCAGTTACTTAGGGAGTTCTGGAAACACCATATATTTT
CASSYLGSSGNTIYF
>TRBJ2-2|NA|NA|TRBV11-2
TGTGCCAGCAGCTCGAACAGGGCCAGCGGGGAGCTGTTTTTT
CASSSNRASGELFF
>TRBJ2-7|NA|TRBD1|TRBV6-5
TGTGCCAGCAGTTTGACGGGACAGGCTTACGAGCAGTACTTC
CASSLTGQAYEQYF
>TRBJ2-2|few|NA|TRBV24-1
TGTGCCACCAGTGACAGACAGGACACCGGGGAGCTGTTTTTT
CATSDRQDTGELFF
>TRBJ2-1|NA|TRBD2|TRBV30
TGTGCCTGGGCTCAGCGGGAGGGCAATGAGCAGTTCTTC
CAWAQREGNEQFF
>TRBJ2-1|NA|TRBD2|TRBV6-2/TRBV6-3
TGTGCCAGCGGCCGGGGGACTAGCGGGACTGAGCAGTTCTTC
CASGRGTSGTEQFF
>TRBJ2-7|NA|NA|TRBV10-3
TGTGCCATCGCACTGGCGGCATCCTACGAGCAGTACTTC
CAIALAASYEQYF
>TRBJ2-7|NA|NA|TRBV5-1
TGCGCCAGCAGCCCTTCCCCGGGAAACGAGCAGTACTTC
CASSPSPGNEQYF
>TRBJ2-7|NA|TRBD2|TRBV28
TGTGCCAGCAGGGGCGGGACTAGCGGACCCTACGAGCAGTACTTC
CASRGGTSGPYEQYF
>TRBJ1-4|NA|TRBD1|TRBV18
TGTGCCAGCTCATCGGACAGGGAGGAGGAAAAACTGTTTTTT
CASSSDREEEKLFF
>TRBJ2-7|NA|TRBD2|TRBV14
TGTGCCAGCAGCCCAAGTGGACTAGCGGGGATCTACGAGCAGTACTTC
CASSPSGLAGIYEQYF
>TRBJ1-2|NA|NA|TRBV5-5
TGTGCCAGCAGCTTGGAGTCTACAGGTGGCTACACCTTC
CASSLESTGGYTF
>TRBJ2-1|once|TRBD2|TRBV7-6
TGTGCCAGCAGCCAATCGGGACTAGCGGGAGGTGAGCAGTTCTTC
CASSQSGLAGGEQFF
>TRBJ2-7|NA|TRBD2|TRBV24-1
TGTGCCACCAGTGATTTCCCAGCGGGAGTCTCCGAGCAGTACTTC
CATSDFPAGVSEQYF
>TRBJ1-6|NA|TRBD1|TRBV3-1/TRBV3-2
TGTGCCAGCAGCCAAGTGGGGACAGGGAATTCACCCCTCCACTTT
CASSQVGTGNSPLHF
>TRBJ2-2|NA|TRBD2|TRBV19
TGTGCCAGTAGTATAGGGGGACTAGCGGGAGGTAACACCGGGGAGCTGTTTTTT
CASSIGGLAGGNTGELFF
>TRBJ1-1|once|TRBD1|TRBV9
TGTGCCAGCAGCGTAGGCGGGACAGGGGCTGAAGCTTTCTTT
CASSVGGTGAEAFF
>TRBJ2-7|NA|TRBD1|TRBV10-3
TGTGCCATCAGTGAGTCGAACAGGGGGTCCTACGAGCAGTACTTC
CAISESNRGSYEQYF
>TRBJ2-1|NA|NA|TRBV10-3
TGTGCCATCAGTGGGGGCGATGAGCAGTTCTTC
CAISGGDEQFF
>TRBJ2-5|NA|TRBD2|TRBV5-1
TGCGCCAGCACCACCGGGACTAGTATAAAGGAGACCCAGTACTTC
CASTTGTSIKETQYF
>TRBJ2-7|NA|TRBD1|TRBV7-2
TGTGCCAGCAGCTTAGACAGGGGGCGAAACGAGCAGTACTTC
CASSLDRGRNEQYF
>TRBJ2-7|once|NA|TRBV5-1
TGCGCCAGCAGCTTGGTCCGGACAGACTACGAGCAGTACTTC
CASSLVRTDYEQYF
>TRBJ2-3|NA|TRBD1|TRBV9
TGTGCCAGCAGCGGACCGGGACAGACAAGCACAGATACGCAGTATTTT
CASSGPGQTSTDTQYF
>TRBJ1-5|NA|NA|TRBV28
TGTGCCAGCAGTTTGGAGGTAATCAAGTCCCAGCATTTT
CASSLEVIKSQHF
>TRBJ2-1|few|NA|TRBV7-3
TGTGCCAGCAGCGGAGATGGTACTGGTCGAAATGAGCAGTTCTTC
CASSGDGTGRNEQFF
>TRBJ1-6|NA|NA|TRBV29-1
TGCAGCGTCGCCCTGGGGGCTAAGTCACCCCTCCACTTT
CSVALGAKSPLHF
>TRBJ2-2|NA|TRBD2|TRBV7-6
TGTGCCAGCAGACCTGGGACTAGCGGCACCGGGGAGCTGTTTTTT
CASRPGTSGTGELFF
>TRBJ1-1|once|TRBD1|TRBV28
TGTGCCAGCAGCCGGGACAGGGGGCTTTCGACTGAAGCTTTCTTT
CASSRDRGLSTEAFF
>TRBJ2-5|NA|NA|TRBV2
TGTGCCAGCAGTGTTAGGGGTTCGGAGACCCAGTACTTC
CASSVRGSETQYF
>TRBJ2-1|once|NA|TRBV10-3
TGTGCCATCAGTGACCGAGACAGCTACAATGAGCAGTTCTTC
CAISDRDSYNEQFF
>TRBJ2-7|NA|TRBD2|TRBV19
TGTGCCAGTAGTGTAGCGGGGACTAGCGGGAGCTACGAGCAGTACTTC
CASSVAGTSGSYEQYF
>TRBJ2-4|NA|TRBD1|TRBV6-2/TRBV6-3
TGTGCCAGCAGTTACCTATCGGGACAGGGCGACATTCAGTACTTC
CASSYLSGQGDIQYF